Listed here are 5 T cell receptor beta chains from one sample, sequenced in a study of cytomegalovirus exposure and HLA in healthy donors. The PCR ran on 60 Vbeta and 13 Jbeta primers. Using immunoSEQ multiplex PCR, the repertoire was profiled, and TCRdb retains in-frame clones only, with some absent. The table lists approximately 110,000 clones, over 55% of them singletons. Sequencing input: PBMCs. These receptors all stem from a man younger than 35 in good health and CMV-seropositive.

The chain employs TRBV5-1 and TRBJ2-7; TRBD2 matches 14 bases. There are 17 residues in the CDR3. The ends lost 0 bases at V and 3 bases at J; junction bases unmatched: 5. Germline V gene lookup returns CDR1 SGHRS and CDR2 YFSETQ. The CDR3 spells CASSLGIGLAGGYEQYF. The CDR3 DNA is TGCGCCAGCAGCTTGGGAATCGGACTAGCGGGAGGCTACGAGCAGTACTTC.

The table lists this clone with a few counts. This chain uses TRBV5-5 with TRBJ1-6; no firm D call. Germline V gives CDR1 SGHKS, CDR2 YYEKEE (reference sequence). The CDR3 is 15 residues long. Trimming pared 2 bases from V and 6 bases from J, leaving 12 bases between. CDR3 DNA sequence: TGTGCCAGCAGCTTTCAAGGGAGTCCTAATTCACCCCTCCACTTT. Residues: CASSFQGSPNSPLHF. Full variable domain (missing parts from reference TRBV5-5 and TRBJ1-6): DAGVTQSPTHLIKTRGQQVTLRCSPISGHKSVSWYQQVLGQGPQFIFQYYEKEERGRGNFPDRFSARQFPNYSSELNVNALLLGDSALYLCASSFQGSPNSPLHFGNGTRLTVT.

This chain connects TRBV6-5 to TRBJ1-6; D unresolved. Germline CDR1 and CDR2: MNHEY and SVGAGI. This CDR3 region has 15 residues. The V and J ends lost 1 base and 4 bases respectively, with 8 bases between them. This CDR3 reads CASSYWLTYNSPLHF. The CDR3 DNA follows: TGTGCCAGCAGTTACTGGCTGACTTATAATTCACCCCTCCACTTT.

The rearrangement links TRBV18 to TRBJ2-7; 7 nucleotides align to TRBD1. In germline, CDR1 is KGHSH, CDR2 LQKENI. The CDR3 is made up of 13 amino acids. V lost 8 bases and J lost 3; bases outside the gene matches: 7. The CDR3 coding sequence is TGTGCCAGCGCTCCGGGACAGAGCTACGAGCAGTACTTC. This codes for CASAPGQSYEQYF.

This chain links TRBV7-2 with TRBJ2-7, with D perhaps matching TRBD2 (6 bases). V lost 2 bases to trimming and J lost 2 bases, with 10 bases between them. Germline V gene data show CDR1 as SGHTA and CDR2 as FQGNSA. CDR3 length equals 14 residues. The CDR3 region has the DNA TGTGCCAGCAGCTTACTGCGGGGCGCCTACGAGCAGTACGTC. This encodes CASSLLRGAYEQYV.